This TCR beta chain is from a study of breast tumors, draining lymph nodes, adjacent tissues. Findings and limits, study-wide: Tumors had less TCR diversity than lymph nodes, more than nontumor tissue.

The germline V gene encodes CDR1 MDHEN and CDR2 SYDVKM. This CDR3 has 11 amino acids. Axillary draining lymph nodes of breast cancer patients supplied the node samples. Notes on this clonotype: The antigen remains undetermined. This clone may be a read error of a much larger clone one base away.

MiXCR, applied by TCRdb to the multiplex PCR reads, yields one record per CDR3 protein. Of 100,000 to 150,000 distinct CDR3 sequences listed, just under 20% were seen once; the top ten hold roughly 4%. The chain links TRBV28 to TRBJ2-7; possibly TRBD1 for D (5 bases). The sample was axillary lymph node tissue. This receptor was taken from a female donor with breast cancer. Some clones in this sample may be carry-over from other donors' samples. The CDR3: CASSSSAGYNF. The CDR3 DNA is TGTGCCAGCAGTTCCTCGGCAGGGTACAACTTC.